One and the same sample provided the 29 T cell receptor beta chains below, sequenced in a study of blood T cells in healthy people across ages (dated by TCRdb to between 2014 and 2017). The library was built by means of 5' RACE. Data came from an Illumina HiSeq 2500. A second 7 to 11 cycle PCR used a sample-barcoded 5' primer and a J-beta primer mix. TCRdb reran the public reads through fastp at Q25 and MiXCR, keeping productive beta chains. Merged by CDR3 protein, the rows form single entries marked with the most common genes and DNA. Across this sample there are about 1.8 million distinct CDR3 sequences, with around 48% seen only once. The ten most abundant clones make up 2.1% of the sample. The sequenced sample consisted of blood. The receptors were sampled from a woman in her thirties or forties in good health.

This clonotype was seen only once. Germline and junction disagree at one end, which may indicate a read error. V and J are TRBV12-3 or TRBV12-4 and TRBJ2-7; TRBD2 is a possible D gene (5 bases). CDR3 length equals 13 residues. In DNA form, the CDR3 reads TGTGCCCGCAGTCCGGGATCGAACTACGAGCAGTACTTC. The encoded protein is CARSPGSNYEQYF.

The gene calls are TRBV20-1 and TRBJ2-7, with 7 bases fitting TRBD1. Unmatched junction bases numbered 13, after V lost 2 bases and J lost 9 bases. There are 14 residues in the CDR3. The germline V gene has CDR1 DFQATT and CDR2 SNEGSKA (reference sequence). The CDR3 region is CSARPGQAPRGQYF. DNA for the CDR3: TGCAGTGCTAGACCCGGACAGGCCCCCCGGGGGCAGTACTTC.

The chain links TRBV6-5 to TRBJ2-5, with 10 positions matching TRBD1. Near its end, the DNA agrees better with TRBJ2-7, so the J call may be wrong. Germline V lookup: CDR1 MNHEY, CDR2 SVGAGI. The CDR3 covers 14 residues. In DNA, the CDR3 is TGTGCCAGCAACACCGGGACAGGGGCCCACGAGCAGTACTTC. Protein sequence: CASNTGTGAHEQYF.

This chain joins TRBV11-2 and TRBJ2-3; perhaps TRBD2 as D (6 bases). The germline gives CDR1 SGHAT, CDR2 FQNNGV. V was trimmed by 5 bases and J by 0 bases, leaving 15 bases between them. The CDR3 totals 16 residues. The CDR3 sequence: CASSPGTFPSTDTQYF. The CDR3 DNA sequence: TGTGCCAGCAGCCCGGGGACTTTCCCAAGCACAGATACGCAGTATTTT.

With regard to this clonotype: At one boundary the junction diverges from the germline segment, which might be a read error. V gene TRBV7-2 combines with J gene TRBJ2-1, with D possibly being TRBD2 (6 bases). Germline CDR1 SGHTA, CDR2 FQGNSA. The length of the CDR3 is 14 residues. The CDR3 DNA follows: TGTGCCAGCAGCTCCGGGACGGGGAGGAATGGGCAGTTCTTC. This codes for CASSSGTGRNGQFF.

As regards this clonotype: Here the CDR3 omits its conserved ending phenylalanine or tryptophan, so a read error is the likely source. The J gene is TRBJ2-7, the V gene TRBV29-1; possible D gene TRBD1, 5 bases. This CDR3 is built from 13 residues. V gave up 1 base and J gave up 2 bases, with 9 bases separating them. CDR1 and CDR2 from the germline V gene are SQVTM and ANQGSEA. The CDR3 loop reads CSVEGTGTYEQYL. Written as DNA, the CDR3 is TGCAGCGTTGAAGGTACAGGAACCTACGAGCAGTACTTA.

V is TRBV20-1 and J is TRBJ2-1, with 7 bases aligning to TRBD1. The CDR3 is made up of 13 amino acids. Per germline, CDR1 DFQATT and CDR2 SNEGSKA (reference sequence). After removal of 3 bases from V and 4 bases from J, the junction contained 3 bases not matched to a gene. For the CDR3, the DNA is TGCAGTGCTAGCGGGACAGATTACAATGAGCAGTTCTTC. Amino acids: CSASGTDYNEQFF.

Of note for this clonotype: A read error may produce the germline difference seen at one junction end. This chain joins TRBV27 and TRBJ2-7; TRBD2 is a possible D gene (5 bases). With the DNA end fitting TRBJ2-5 better, the J assignment may be wrong. The CDR3 contains 14 residues. Germline lookup yields CDR1 MNHEY and CDR2 SMNVEV (reference sequence). Here the CDR3 reads CANSLASGVETQYF. The CDR3 DNA is TGTGCCAACAGTTTGGCAAGCGGAGTGGAGACCCAGTACTTC.

The chain combines TRBV19 with TRBJ2-4; D may be TRBD2 (6 bases). V dropped 7 bases and J dropped 0 bases, with 13 bases sitting between them. CDR3 length: 15 amino acids. The germline V gene has CDR1 LNHDA and CDR2 SQIVND (reference sequence). The CDR3 sequence is CASKEGSIAKNIQYF. CDR3 bases: TGTGCCAGTAAGGAGGGATCGATAGCCAAAAACATTCAGTACTTC.

This clonotype was picked up a small number of times. The chain combines TRBV7-9 with TRBJ2-6, with D perhaps matching TRBD2 (6 bases). The CDR3 totals 18 residues. The V end lost 2 bases, the J end lost 0 bases, and 14 bases lay between the germline ends. Germline values: CDR1 SEHNR, CDR2 FQNEAQ (reference sequence). CDR3 bases: TGTGCCAGCAGCTTATGGGGCGGGACCCCCTCTGGGGCCAACGTCCTGACTTTC. It is translated as CASSLWGGTPSGANVLTF.

This clonotype was seen a few times. This chain connects TRBV24-1 to TRBJ2-1, with D unresolved. Deletions cut 3 bases from V and 6 bases from J, with 14 bases between. This CDR3 region has 15 residues. The germline gives CDR1 KGHDR, CDR2 SFDVKD. CDR3 in amino acids: CATSDAQRASNEQFF. CDR3 nucleotide sequence: TGTGCCACCAGTGATGCGCAAAGAGCAAGCAATGAGCAGTTCTTC.

The rearrangement joins TRBV6-1 to TRBJ1-5, with TRBD1 matching over 7 bases. The CDR3 length is 15 residues. The germline CDR1 and CDR2 sequences are MNHNS and SASEGT. V lost 7 bases and J lost 0; bases outside the gene matches: 6. The CDR3 is CASILGQASNQPQHF. The CDR3 DNA reads as TGTGCCAGCATCTTAGGACAGGCTAGCAATCAGCCCCAGCATTTT.

The chain has TRBV21-1 and TRBJ1-2; TRBD1, the table's D call, was not compared with the DNA. TRBV21-1 is a recognized pseudogene. The CDR3 contains 15 residues. The CDR3 DNA is TGTGCCAGCAGCAAGCGGGACAAGGGGGGGAGAGGCTACACCTTC. Protein sequence: CASSKRDKGGRGYTF.

The chain combines TRBV6-2 or TRBV6-3 with TRBJ2-2; the D is unclear. This CDR3 region has 17 residues. Trimming removed 2 bases from V and 4 bases from J, with 17 bases in between. The germline V gene encodes CDR1 MNHEY and CDR2 SVGEGT. The CDR3 protein is CASSYPTGPLITGELFF. CDR3 DNA: TGTGCCAGCAGTTACCCAACCGGACCTCTCATCACCGGGGAGCTGTTTTTT.

The V gene is TRBV6-2 or TRBV6-3, the J gene TRBJ2-3, with D possibly being TRBD2 (6 bases). Germline-derived CDR1 and CDR2 are MNHEY and SVGEGT. This CDR3 spans 12 amino acids. V gave up 8 bases and J gave up 4 bases, with 10 bases separating them. This CDR3 is CASRDSPDTQYF. The CDR3 DNA sequence: TGTGCCAGCCGGGACTCCCCAGATACGCAGTATTTT.

This clonotype has just a few counts. The V and J genes are TRBV11-3 and TRBJ2-1; 10 bases fit TRBD2. Looked up from germline, CDR1 is SGHNT and CDR2 is YENEEA. V gave up 0 bases and J gave up 5 bases; unmatched junction bases: 4. The CDR3 is made up of 16 amino acids. The CDR3 sequence is CASSLEGTSVHNEQFF. CDR3 sequence (DNA): TGTGCCAGCAGCTTAGAAGGGACTAGCGTCCACAATGAGCAGTTCTTC.

The chain uses TRBV20-1 and TRBJ1-2; 9 positions match TRBD1. Per germline, CDR1 DFQATT and CDR2 SNEGSKA (reference sequence). The CDR3 is 17 residues long. V trimming: 6 bases; J trimming: 2 bases; junction bases outside the gene matches: 16. The CDR3 sequence is CSAEQGAGQGINYGYTF. The CDR3 DNA sequence: TGCAGTGCGGAGCAAGGGGCTGGACAGGGGATCAACTATGGCTACACCTTC.

The rearrangement links TRBV6-2 or TRBV6-3 to TRBJ2-4; a possible D gene is TRBD2 (7 bases). The germline V gene encodes CDR1 MNHEY and CDR2 SVGEGT. V gave up 5 bases and J gave up 13 bases, with 33 bases separating them. This CDR3 has 18 amino acids. CDR3: CASSPPGAVVGGPMAQYF. The CDR3 bases are TGTGCCAGCAGTCCCCCCGGTGCCGTCGTGGGGGGGCCAATGGCCCAGTACTTC.

This chain connects TRBV20-1 to TRBJ2-5, with D perhaps given as TRBD1 or TRBD2 (5 bases each). With the DNA end fitting TRBJ2-7 better, the J assignment may be wrong. The CDR3 is made up of 13 amino acids. Germline-derived CDR1 and CDR2 are DFQATT and SNEGSKA (reference sequence). In DNA form, the CDR3 reads TGCAGCTCCGATGGGGACCAGAACGACGAGCAGTACTTC. Encoded protein: CSSDGDQNDEQYF.

The V and J genes are TRBV28 and TRBJ2-7; 8 nucleotides line up with TRBD1. The J call may be wrong; the DNA end is better matched by TRBJ2-5. CDR3 length: 14 residues. Germline loops: CDR1 MDHEN, CDR2 SYDVKM. In nucleotides, the CDR3 is TGTGCCACCACCGACAGGGGTCGACAAGAGACCCAGTACTTC. It specifies CATTDRGRQETQYF.

The rearrangement uses TRBV9 and TRBJ2-1; D is ambiguous. The CDR3 has 14 amino acids. V lost 3 bases, J lost 6 bases, and 13 bases lay in between. CDR1 and CDR2 from the germline V gene are SGDLS and YYNGEE. The chain's CDR3 is CASSAMDLGNEQFF. In nucleotides, the CDR3 is TGTGCCAGCAGCGCCATGGATCTGGGCAATGAGCAGTTCTTC.

This clonotype turned up a few times. V usage is TRBV7-2 and J usage is TRBJ2-1; possible D gene TRBD2, 6 bases. CDR1 is SGHTA, CDR2 FQGNSA, per germline. There are 15 residues in the CDR3. Trimming cost V 5 bases and J 3 bases, with 14 bases left between them. The CDR3 sequence: CASSPQGLLYNEQFF. The CDR3 region has the DNA TGTGCCAGCAGCCCCCAGGGACTTCTCTACAATGAGCAGTTCTTC. The variable domain in full, with the rest retrieved from reference TRBV7-2 and TRBJ2-1, is GAGVSQSPSNKVTEKGKDVELRCDPISGHTALYWYRQSLGQGLEFLIYFQGNSAPDKSGLPSDRFSAERTGGSVSTLTIQRTQQEDSAVYLCASSPQGLLYNEQFFGPGTRLTVL.

The rearrangement uses TRBV12-3 or TRBV12-4 and TRBJ1-2, with TRBD1 matching 9 bases. The CDR3 contains 14 residues. V was clipped by 8 bases and J by 4 bases; unmatched bases: 8. CDR3 sequence: CASLGQGLSYGYTF. CDR3 in DNA: TGTGCCAGCCTAGGACAGGGGCTGAGCTATGGCTACACCTTC.

This sequence joins TRBV10-1 and TRBJ2-5, with D unresolved. Germline V gene sequence: CDR1 WNHNN, CDR2 SYGVQD (reference sequence). The CDR3 is 14 residues long. Trimming left V 0 bases short and J 2 bases short, with 7 bases between. CDR3 sequence (DNA): TGCGCCAGCAGTGAGTCGGGGTTTCAAGAGACCCAGTACTTC. Its protein product is CASSESGFQETQYF.

The V call is TRBV7-3, the J call TRBJ2-1; 12 bases are a match to TRBD2. Germline CDR1 SGHTA, CDR2 FQGTGA. The CDR3 has 16 amino acids. With 3 bases clipped from V and 7 bases from J, the junction kept 7 bases outside the gene matches. The CDR3 sequence is CASSFTSGGMLNEQFF. Here the CDR3 DNA reads TGTGCCAGCAGCTTCACTAGCGGGGGGATGTTAAATGAGCAGTTCTTC.

The chain couples TRBV7-2 to TRBJ2-1; TRBD2 is a possible D gene (7 bases). The V end lost 4 bases, the J end lost 5 bases, and 18 bases lay between the germline ends. CDR3 length equals 16 residues. The germline CDR1 and CDR2 sequences are SGHTA and FQGNSA. The CDR3 protein is CASSSPTGGTNNEQFF. The CDR3 DNA sequence: TGTGCCAGCAGCTCACCGACGGGGGGCACAAACAATGAGCAGTTCTTC.

This clonotype was recorded a few times. One end of the junction is discordant with germline, which a read error may explain. The chain has TRBV9 and TRBJ2-4, with TRBD1 matching 12 bases. The length of the CDR3 is 17 residues. The germline CDR1 and CDR2 sequences are SGDLS and YYNGEE. CDR3 amino acids: CASSHSRDRGLTYEQYF. CDR3 sequence (DNA): TGTGCCAGCAGCCACTCCCGGGACAGGGGGCTTACCTACGAGCAGTACTTT.

V is TRBV12-3 or TRBV12-4 and J is TRBJ1-1; D not certain. The CDR3 is 13 amino acids. V was cut by 4 bases and J by 3 bases, with 9 bases left in between. The CDR3 loop reads CASSSNRHTEAFF. Written as DNA, the CDR3 is TGTGCCAGCAGTTCCAACCGACACACTGAAGCTTTCTTT.

V gene TRBV6-5 combines with J gene TRBJ2-1; D is unclear. The DNA end lines up better with TRBJ2-7; the J call may be wrong. The germline CDR1 and CDR2 sequences are MNHEY and SVGAGI. This CDR3 is built from 14 residues. The CDR3 DNA sequence: TGTGCCAGCAGTTACTTAGGTTCCTACAATGAGCAGTACTTC. Protein sequence: CASSYLGSYNEQYF.